Included here is one T cell receptor (beta chain) sequence, with context. This sample was included in a study of blood T cell repertoires in COVID-19. Assay used: immunoSEQ multiplex PCR; TCRdb lists only in-frame clones, some missing. The repertoire consists of fewer than 350,000 clones, with approximately 91% occurring once and the leading ten covering 2% to 2.5%. Participants' own reports of clinical history determined their cohort assignment. Trimming removed 6 bases at V and 4 bases at J, with 18 bases between. CDR3 size: 15 residues. Germline CDR1 is LNHDA and CDR2 is SQIVND (reference sequence).

This rearrangement joins TRBV19 to TRBJ1-2; no definite D call. The sequenced material came from PBMCs or T cells enriched from blood (not recorded which). The source of this sequence is a woman aged 40-49 years with acute COVID-19. The CDR3 coding sequence is TGTGCCAGTAGCGGATGGTCGGCAGGAACCTATGGCTACACCTTC. This encodes CASSGWSAGTYGYTF.